This TCR beta chain came from a study of radiation and T cells in renal cell carcinoma. General observations from the study: From baseline, blood top tumor clonotypes peaked at 2 weeks post-radiation.

Time point: blood 2 weeks post-SBRT. Treatment noted: 15 Gy SBRT to primary tumor, nephrectomy 4 weeks later. Clear cell pathology was present in this patient's renal cell carcinoma. In regard to this clone: The target antigen is unknown.

The CDR3 consists of 16 residues. CDR1 is MGHRA, CDR2 YSYEKL, per germline. V lost 1 base to trimming and J lost 2 bases, with 14 bases between them. Assay: immunoSEQ multiplex PCR; the TCRdb copy retains only in-frame clones and omits some. This repertoire shows about 49,000 clones, approximately 80% found once; its top ten account for roughly 30%. This specimen was blood, taken from a patient whose treatment included radiotherapy and nephrectomy. The source is a woman in her seventies with renal cell carcinoma. The rearrangement links TRBV4-1 to TRBJ1-2; the D gene is possibly TRBD1 (6 bases). CDR3 nucleotide sequence: TGCGCCAGCAGCCAAGCCGGGACACCTAAAAACTATGGCTACACCTTC. Translating gives CASSQAGTPKNYGYTF.